The 8 T cell receptor beta chains given below trace back to one sample, sequenced in a study of blood T cells in healthy people across ages. Combining a sample-barcoded 5' primer with a J-beta primer mix, a second PCR ran for 7 to 11 cycles. TCRdb reanalysed the 5' RACE reads using MiXCR and keeps one entry per CDR3 protein. This sample has about 1.4 million distinct CDR3 sequences, with approximately 60% found just once. The specimen sequenced was blood. The source is a man between 18 and 29 years old in good health.

This clonotype was detected only a few times. The J gene is TRBJ1-2, the V gene TRBV4-1; D call uncertain. Germline CDR1 and CDR2: MGHRA and YSYEKL. The CDR3 consists of 15 residues. V was cut by 0 bases and J by 7 bases, with 15 bases left in between. The CDR3 DNA sequence: TGCGCCAGCAGCCAAGAAGGTGGCTTCGGACCTGGCTACACCTTC. Amino acid sequence: CASSQEGGFGPGYTF.

The CDR3 region is CASSYDGGLPYEQYF. In DNA form, the CDR3 reads TGTGCCAGCAGTTACGATGGGGGTCTCCCCTACGAGCAGTACTTC. This sequence joins TRBV6-6 and TRBJ2-7; D could derive from TRBD1 or TRBD2 (5 bases each). V gave up 2 bases and J gave up 2 bases, with 13 bases separating them. Germline V gene data show CDR1 as MNHNY and CDR2 as SVGAGI (reference sequence). This CDR3 is built from 15 residues.

The V and J genes are TRBV2 and TRBJ2-5; maybe TRBD2 (7 bases). The germline CDR1 and CDR2 sequences are SNHLY and FYNNEI. The CDR3 has 14 residues. The V end lost 0 bases, the J end lost 11 bases, and 16 bases lay between the germline ends. The CDR3: CASSEARGAGEQYF. DNA for the CDR3: TGTGCCAGCAGTGAAGCACGGGGGGCGGGGGAGCAGTACTTC.

The chain recombines TRBV20-1 with TRBJ1-4; 7 positions match TRBD1. Germline V gives CDR1 DFQATT, CDR2 SNEGSKA (reference sequence). Germline trimming cut 4 bases from V and 0 bases from J; bases unmatched to any gene: 5. There are 15 residues in the CDR3. CDR3 in amino acids: CSAIRDSATNEKLFF. As DNA, the CDR3 is TGCAGTGCTATACGGGACAGTGCAACTAATGAAAAACTGTTTTTT.

This chain links TRBV10-3 with TRBJ2-3, with D tentatively TRBD1 (7 bases). CDR1 ENHRY and CDR2 SYGVKD come from the germline V gene. The length of the CDR3 is 15 residues. The V end was cut by 10 bases, the J end by 2 bases, with 19 bases between. This chain's CDR3 is CATGRGRGDTDTQYF. The CDR3 DNA is TGTGCCACCGGGCGAGGCAGGGGGGACACAGATACGCAGTATTTT.

This sequence joins TRBV4-3 and TRBJ2-5, with D possibly matching TRBD2 (7 bases). Germline V CDR1 and CDR2: LGHNA, YSLEER. V lost 3 bases to trimming and J lost 11 bases, with 25 bases between them. CDR3 length: 16 residues. The CDR3 DNA follows: TGCGCCAGCAGCCATTCACTAGCTAGGGGGGGCGATGAGCAGTACTTC. The encoded protein is CASSHSLARGGDEQYF.

This clonotype was counted only a few times. This chain links TRBV21-1 with TRBJ1-4. TRBV21-1 is reported as a pseudogene. CDR3 size: 18 residues. CDR3 DNA sequence: TGTGCCAGCAGCAAAAACTCTTGCGGGGGGGACCCTGCGGGAAAACTGTTTTTT. Protein product: CASSKNSCGGDPAGKLFF.

The chain has TRBV9 and TRBJ1-4; D not resolved. The ends were cut back, 0 bases at V and 7 bases at J, with 13 bases in the middle. Germline CDR1 SGDLS, CDR2 YYNGEE. This CDR3 contains 15 residues. In DNA form, the CDR3 reads TGTGCCAGCAGCGTAGACGGGAAGGTTGGTGAAAAACTGTTTTTT. Amino acids: CASSVDGKVGEKLFF.